The present TCR beta chain was sequenced within a study of blood T cell repertoires in COVID-19. Assay: immunoSEQ multiplex PCR; the TCRdb copy retains only in-frame clones and omits some. This table has 29,000 or so clones, about 80% appearing once. CDR1 SGHVS and CDR2 FNYEAQ come from the germline V gene. The CDR3 is 13 amino acids. Trimming removed 2 bases at V and 7 bases at J, with 12 bases between. The sample comprised peripheral blood. This chain links TRBV7-6 with TRBJ2-7, with a possible D match to TRBD2 (5 bases). The receptor was isolated from an older woman with acute or convalescent COVID-19. CDR3 sequence: CASSLLSGREQYF. CDR3 coding DNA: TGTGCCAGCAGCTTATTATCGGGGAGAGAGCAGTACTTC.